What follows are 13 T cell receptor beta chains derived from one specimen sequenced in a study of shared clonotypes between healthy human individuals. Repertoires were generated with immunoSEQ multiplex PCR, while TCRdb's copy carries only in-frame clones and drops some. Of roughly 640,000 clones listed, 95% to 98% were seen once; the top ten hold roughly 0.05%. Material for sequencing was naive CD4+ T cells sorted from blood. Sample subset: CD45RA+ positively selected. These receptors were collected from a woman aged 25 to 39 in good health.

This chain uses TRBV5-8 with TRBJ2-6, with 7 positions matching TRBD1. This CDR3 has 20 amino acids. The V gene end was trimmed by 2 bases and the J gene end by 1 base; junction bases not matched to a gene: 15. From germline, CDR1 is SGHTS and CDR2 YDEGEE. DNA for the CDR3: TGTGCCAGCAGCTTCCCCCGGTTGACAGGGTCAAGATCTGGGGCCAACGTCCTGACTTTC. This gives the protein CASSFPRLTGSRSGANVLTF.

This chain joins TRBV4-1 and TRBJ2-5, with 9 bases matching TRBD1. From germline, CDR1 is MGHRA and CDR2 YSYEKL. With 4 bases clipped from V and 3 bases from J, the junction kept 15 bases outside the gene matches. This CDR3 spans 18 amino acids. CDR3: CASSPVVRARQGEETQYF. The CDR3 region has the DNA TGCGCCAGCAGCCCCGTTGTGAGGGCGCGACAGGGGGAAGAGACCCAGTACTTC.

The chain has TRBV19 and TRBJ1-4; no clear D. CDR3 length: 12 amino acids. The germline CDR1 and CDR2 sequences are LNHDA and SQIVND (reference sequence). CDR3 in amino acids: CVTLGPDEKLFF. In nucleotides, the CDR3 is TGTGTCACCCTAGGGCCCGATGAAAAACTGTTTTTT.

The CDR3: CASILTSGFRNEQFF. CDR3 DNA sequence: TGTGCCAGCATCCTGACTAGCGGGTTTCGGAATGAGCAGTTCTTC. The rearrangement uses TRBV11-2 and TRBJ2-1, with 10 bases aligning to TRBD2. CDR1 and CDR2 from the germline V gene are SGHAT and FQNNGV. This CDR3 has 15 residues. V was clipped by 7 bases and J by 7 bases; unmatched bases: 10.

The rearrangement uses TRBV4-2 and TRBJ2-1, with 9 bases lining up with TRBD2. The CDR3 is 16 residues long. Germline V CDR1 and CDR2: LGHNA, YNFKEQ. The V segment lost 0 bases and the J segment 3 bases; nucleotides outside the gene matches: 3. As DNA, the CDR3 is TGTGCCAGCAGCCAAGATCCTAGCGGGATCTACAATGAGCAGTTCTTC. Translated, it gives CASSQDPSGIYNEQFF.

This chain connects TRBV30 to TRBJ2-5, with D maybe TRBD2 (5 bases). This CDR3 is built from 14 residues. Germline-derived CDR1 and CDR2 are GTSNPN and SVGIG (reference sequence). V shed 4 bases and J shed 1 base, with 13 bases lying between them. The CDR3 sequence is CAWTPGLSQETQYF. The CDR3 region has the DNA TGTGCCTGGACCCCCGGACTGAGCCAAGAGACCCAGTACTTC.

J is TRBJ2-7 and V is TRBV28, with 11 bases identical to TRBD1. CDR3 length: 14 amino acids. The V gene's germline CDR1 is MDHEN and CDR2 SYDVKM. V trimming: 7 bases; J trimming: 5 bases; junction bases outside the gene matches: 7. CDR3 residues: CASIGTGGLNEQYF. The CDR3 nucleotides read TGTGCCAGCATCGGGACAGGGGGTCTCAACGAGCAGTACTTC. Full variable domain (remainder filled in from reference TRBV28 and TRBJ2-7): DVKVTQSSRYLVKRTGEKVFLECVQDMDHENMFWYRQDPGLGLRLIYFSYDVKMKEKGDIPEGYSVSREKKERFSLILESASTNQTSMYLCASIGTGGLNEQYFGPGTRLTVT.

In this sample, this clone turned up once. The gene calls are TRBV11-2 and TRBJ2-7; D remains ambiguous. CDR3 length: 13 amino acids. Trimming took off 4 bases at V and 3 bases at J, with 10 bases between the two ends. The germline gives CDR1 SGHAT, CDR2 FQNNGV. CDR3 sequence (DNA): TGTGCCAGCAGCTCCCATGGATTCTACGAGCAGTACTTC. It is translated as CASSSHGFYEQYF.

The chain carries TRBV15 and TRBJ2-1; D is undetermined. This CDR3 is built from 13 residues. Per germline, CDR1 LNHNV and CDR2 YYDKDF (reference sequence). The V gene lost 2 bases and the J gene lost 5 bases, with 7 bases spanning the gap. The CDR3 loop reads CATSRYRNNEQFF. Written as DNA, the CDR3 is TGTGCCACCAGCAGATATCGAAACAATGAGCAGTTCTTC.

The V gene is TRBV7-6, the J gene TRBJ2-5; no definite D call. The ends were cut back, 1 base at V and 5 bases at J, with 20 bases in the middle. This CDR3 spans 17 amino acids. Germline CDR1 SGHVS, CDR2 FNYEAQ. The CDR3 coding sequence is TGTGCCAGCAGCTTAGACCCCCGTCGCGCCCGAACGGAGACCCAGTACTTC. Amino acids: CASSLDPRRARTETQYF.

The CDR3 reads CASSPGGLAGAVEQFF. Here the CDR3 DNA reads TGTGCCAGCAGCCCAGGGGGGCTAGCGGGAGCAGTTGAGCAGTTCTTC. The rearrangement links TRBV11-2 to TRBJ2-1; 10 nucleotides match TRBD2. The CDR3 extends over 16 amino acids. V trimming: 5 bases; J trimming: 9 bases; junction bases outside the gene matches: 13. CDR1 is SGHAT and CDR2 is FQNNGV in the germline V gene.

This chain joins TRBV18 and TRBJ2-3; D is perhaps TRBD1 (5 bases). The CDR3 loop spans 14 amino acids. Trimming left V 4 bases short and J 3 bases short, with 11 bases between. From germline, CDR1 is KGHSH and CDR2 LQKENI. This chain's CDR3 is CASSRVKGTDTQYF. The CDR3 region has the DNA TGTGCCAGCTCACGGGTCAAGGGGACAGATACGCAGTATTTT.

The chain combines TRBV28 with TRBJ1-1; D is perhaps TRBD1 (5 bases). Germline lookup yields CDR1 MDHEN and CDR2 SYDVKM. Trimming removed 7 bases from V and 2 bases from J, with 11 bases in between. CDR3 length equals 13 residues. CDR3 region: CASIMGPNTEAFF. The CDR3 nucleotides are TGTGCCAGCATCATGGGGCCCAACACTGAAGCTTTCTTT.